This entry features one T cell receptor beta chain sequence. The sample has other DNA sequences that encode this CDR3 too. This sample was taken from a study of blood T cell repertoires in COVID-19. The CDR3 totals 12 residues. In germline, CDR1 is MNHEY, CDR2 SMNVEV (reference sequence). The V end lost 6 bases, the J end lost 5 bases, and 9 bases lay between the germline ends. TCRdb's table, derived via immunoSEQ multiplex PCR, lists solely in-frame clones and lacks some. Among 250,000 or so clones listed, 91% were seen once. Exposed study participants had met a COVID-19 case within 2 weeks before entry.

This TCR was sampled from a middle-aged man who had been exposed to COVID-19. Sequencing input: PBMCs or T cells enriched from blood (not recorded which). This sequence joins TRBV27 and TRBJ2-3; D ambiguous. The CDR3 nucleotides read TGTGCCAGCAGCCCGCCCGGAGATACGCAGTATTTT. It encodes CASSPPGDTQYF.